The text below deals with one T cell receptor beta chain. This record belongs to a study of blood T cell repertoires in COVID-19. Across the whole study: Samples taken during acute and convalescent COVID-19 were collected in the United States, Italy and Spain. Sample material is recorded as cDNA or gDNA derived from T cells, B-cell-depleted T cells, or PBMCs.

Germline lookup yields CDR1 LNHDA and CDR2 SQIVND (reference sequence). Deletions cut 2 bases from V and 0 bases from J, with 9 bases between. The CDR3 is 15 amino acids. Original handling: Amplification with reference gene primers provided the estimates of nucleated cell counts. The assay was immunoSEQ multiplex PCR, and TCRdb's table has in-frame clones only and misses some. V and J calls and clone size are as listed in that table; D and trimming were resolved from the DNA. Of approximately 140,000 clones listed, about four fifths are singletons. The sequencing input was peripheral blood. This TCR came from a human donor in a cohort sampled during active COVID-19. The rearrangement joins TRBV19 to TRBJ2-3; D gene uncertain. In DNA form, the CDR3 reads TGTGCCAGTAGTATACGGCAGGCTAGCACAGATACGCAGTATTTT. It yields the protein CASSIRQASTDTQYF.